This is a list of T cell receptor beta chains from one sample in a study of blood T cell repertoires in COVID-19. Clones were sequenced by immunoSEQ multiplex PCR, and TCRdb holds only the in-frame ones, with some missing. The data show about 440,000 clones, around 88% seen once. Sequenced input: peripheral blood. Receptor source: a woman aged 30 to 39 with acute or convalescent COVID-19. The CDR3 runs from the conserved cysteine through the conserved F or W. The D gene is left open where the match is weak. The size field is filled for only some rows; it gives once, few, many or a size class.

V	J	D	size	DNA	CDR3
TRBV29-1	TRBJ2-1	.	.	TGCAGCGTTGCGGCCCGTGGGAGGATTGAGCAGTTCTTC	CSVAARGRIEQFF
TRBV27	TRBJ1-2	.	.	TGTGCCAGCAGCCCCATAAGTCCCGGGGACTATGGCTACACCTTC	CASSPISPGDYGYTF
TRBV15	TRBJ2-5	.	.	TGTGCCACCAGCAGACACAACGGGGAGACCCAGTACTTC	CATSRHNGETQYF
TRBV12-3/TRBV12-4	TRBJ1-2	.	.	TGTGCCAGCAGTTTAAGACAGAACTATGGCTACACCTTC	CASSLRQNYGYTF
TRBV5-4	TRBJ2-1	TRBD2	.	TGTGCCAGCAGCTTATCCGGGACTATCATGAACAATGAGCAGTTCTTC	CASSLSGTIMNNEQFF
TRBV6-1	TRBJ2-2	.	.	TGTGCCAGCAGTGATTGGGGGCGTACCGGGGAGCTGTTTTTT	CASSDWGRTGELFF
TRBV13	TRBJ2-5	.	.	TGTGCCAGCAGCTCCCGAGAGCAGGGCTCCCAAGAGACCCAGTACTTC	CASSSREQGSQETQYF
TRBV7-2	TRBJ2-1	TRBD1	once	TGTGCCAGCAGCAACACCGGGACAGGGGGCCGCAAGCCGTTCTTC	CASSNTGTGGRKPFF
TRBV5-1	TRBJ1-1	TRBD1	few	TGCGCCAGCAGCTCCGGGACAGGGGCCACTGAAGCTTTCTTT	CASSSGTGATEAFF
TRBV6-5	TRBJ1-1	TRBD1	.	TGTGCCAGCGGGGGACAGTGGAACACTGAAGCTTTCTTT	CASGGQWNTEAFF
TRBV3-1/TRBV3-2	TRBJ1-2	.	.	TGTGCCAGCAGCCCTTCGGACTTGAGGCCTTATGGCTACACCTTC	CASSPSDLRPYGYTF
TRBV5-5	TRBJ2-2	.	.	TGTGCCAGCAGCCTAGGCTCCGGGGGGGAGCTGTTTTTT	CASSLGSGGELFF
TRBV19	TRBJ1-1	TRBD1	.	TGTGCCAGTAGTATGTTACAGGGGGCTTTGGTGGCTTTCTTT	CASSMLQGALVAFF
TRBV5-4	TRBJ2-1	TRBD1	.	TGTGCCAGCAGCAGAGGGGACAGGGTATTTGAGCAGTTCTTC	CASSRGDRVFEQFF
TRBV5-1	TRBJ1-2	TRBD1	.	TGCGCCAGCAGCAAGGGACAGGGGAACTATGGCTACACCTTC	CASSKGQGNYGYTF
TRBV4-1	TRBJ2-1	TRBD1	.	TGCGCCAGCAGGCGAAATAGGGGACAGGGGTTGGATGAGCAGTTCTTC	CASRRNRGQGLDEQFF
TRBV29-1	TRBJ1-3	.	once	TGCAGCGCCCTGGAGGTCTCTGGAAACACCATATATTTT	CSALEVSGNTIYF
TRBV28	TRBJ2-7	TRBD1	.	TGTGCCAGCAGTTTAGTCCCCGGGACAGGGTTCTACGAGCAGTACTTC	CASSLVPGTGFYEQYF
TRBV18	TRBJ1-2	.	.	TGTGCCAGCTCACCGACAGCAACCTATGGCTACACCTTC	CASSPTATYGYTF
TRBV7-2	TRBJ1-2	.	.	TGTGCCCTCAAGGGGAGGGACTATGGCTACACCTTC	CALKGRDYGYTF
TRBV7-8	TRBJ2-3	.	.	TGTGCCAGCAGCTTAGGTCTCCCGTACACAGATACGCAGTATTTT	CASSLGLPYTDTQYF
TRBV5-1	TRBJ2-3	TRBD2	.	TGCGCCAGCAGCTTGGAGGGGACTAGCGGGGGGGATACGCAGTATTTT	CASSLEGTSGGDTQYF
TRBV9	TRBJ2-2	TRBD2	.	TGTGCCAGCAGCGGGGTAGCGGGGGGGCAGAGCGGGGAGCTGTTTTTT	CASSGVAGGQSGELFF
TRBV9	TRBJ2-1	TRBD1	.	TGTGCCAGCAGCGTAGCACCGGGACAGGGTCAGAATGAGCAGTTCTTC	CASSVAPGQGQNEQFF
TRBV10-3	TRBJ2-5	TRBD1	.	TGTGCCATCGCGGACAGGGGTGAGACCCAGTACTTC	CAIADRGETQYF
TRBV11-2	TRBJ2-7	TRBD1	.	TGTGCCAGCAGCTTGGGACAGACCTACGAGCAGTACTTC	CASSLGQTYEQYF
TRBV18	TRBJ1-5	.	once	TGTGCCAGCTCAGGGGGCGAAAATCAGCCCCAGCATTTT	CASSGGENQPQHF
TRBV9	TRBJ1-2	TRBD1	.	TGTGCCAGCAGCCCGGGGGACAGTAACTATGGCTACACCTTC	CASSPGDSNYGYTF
TRBV7-6	TRBJ2-1	.	.	TGTGCCAGCAGCTTAGGTTTCTTTAGGGGGGGAGCCTACAATGAGCAGTTCTTC	CASSLGFFRGGAYNEQFF
TRBV19	TRBJ1-1	.	once	TGTGCCAGCGCGTACAGGGCTGGTGAAGCTTTCTTT	CASAYRAGEAFF
TRBV14	TRBJ2-3	.	.	TGTGCCAGCAGCCAAGGAGGCCTCCTCGATACGCAGTATTTT	CASSQGGLLDTQYF
TRBV18	TRBJ1-4	.	.	TGTGCCAGCTCACCTTTAAGAGGCACTAATGAAAAACTGTTTTTT	CASSPLRGTNEKLFF
TRBV19	TRBJ1-5	.	.	TGTGCCAGTAGTACAGACTTTCTCAGCAATCAGCCCCAGCATTTT	CASSTDFLSNQPQHF
TRBV11-1	TRBJ2-7	TRBD1	.	TGTGCCAGCAGGGGCCGGGACAGGGGAGAAGAGCAGTACTTC	CASRGRDRGEEQYF
TRBV5-4	TRBJ2-7	.	many	TGTGCCAGCAGCCGACGGGACAAGATCTACGAGCAGTACTTC	CASSRRDKIYEQYF
TRBV18	TRBJ2-7	.	.	TGTGCCAGCTCAGCCGGGACTCGATTTACCTACGAGCAGTACTTC	CASSAGTRFTYEQYF
TRBV29-1	TRBJ2-3	.	.	TGCAGCTTCAAGCCTAACCCGGGAGATACGCAGTATTTT	CSFKPNPGDTQYF
TRBV12-5	TRBJ2-3	.	.	TGTGCTAGTGGTTTAGGACAGTCCACAGATACGCAGTATTTT	CASGLGQSTDTQYF
TRBV3-1/TRBV3-2	TRBJ2-3	.	.	TGTGCCAGCAGCCTAAGCACGGATACGCAGTATTTT	CASSLSTDTQYF
TRBV10-1	TRBJ2-5	.	.	TGCGCCAGCAGTGAGAGCCCCCAAGAGACCCAGTACTTC	CASSESPQETQYF
TRBV28	TRBJ1-1	.	.	TGTGCCAGCAGTTTGGCGAGCGAGCGTCAAGCTTTCTTT	CASSLASERQAFF
TRBV5-1	TRBJ2-5	.	.	TGCGCCAGCAGTTTCGGACAGCTCCAAGAGACCCAGTACTTC	CASSFGQLQETQYF
TRBV20-1	TRBJ2-7	.	.	TGCAGTGCTAGTCTGGGGCGGTTGAACGAGCAGTACTTC	CSASLGRLNEQYF
TRBV7-8	TRBJ1-3	.	.	TGTGCCAGCAGCTCCTACGGACAGAATACTGGAAACACCATATATTTT	CASSSYGQNTGNTIYF
TRBV19	TRBJ2-1	TRBD2	.	TGTGCCAGTAGTACAGGAGGTTGGACTAGCGGGGGGGACAGCTCCTACAATGAGCAGTTCTTC	CASSTGGWTSGGDSSYNEQFF
TRBV28	TRBJ2-7	TRBD1	once	TGTGCCAGCAGGAGACAGGGTGGCTCCTACGAGCAGTACTTC	CASRRQGGSYEQYF
TRBV4-2	TRBJ2-7	TRBD2	.	TGTGCCAGCAGCCTCCGGACTAGCCCTACCTACGAGCAGTACTTC	CASSLRTSPTYEQYF
TRBV5-1	TRBJ2-3	.	.	TGCGCCAGCAGCTCCCTCGGTGGAGATACGCAGTATTTT	CASSSLGGDTQYF
TRBV9	TRBJ2-3	TRBD2	.	TGTGCCAGCAGCCCTACCAGCGGGGGGATTACAGATACGCAGTATTTT	CASSPTSGGITDTQYF
TRBV7-3	TRBJ2-2	TRBD2	.	TGTGCCAGCAGCCCAGGGGTGATGGCTAGCGGGGGTTATTCCGGGGAGCTGTTTTTT	CASSPGVMASGGYSGELFF
TRBV5-6	TRBJ2-5	.	.	TGTGCCAGCAGCTTGGGGACTCGGTCGGAGACCCAGTACTTC	CASSLGTRSETQYF
TRBV30	TRBJ2-1	.	.	TGTGCCTGGGACAATGACAGGAGCTCCTACAATGAGCAGTTCTTC	CAWDNDRSSYNEQFF
TRBV29-1	TRBJ2-7	TRBD2	.	TGCAGCGTTGTCCTAGCGGGGGGAAACTCCTACGAGCAGTACTTC	CSVVLAGGNSYEQYF
TRBV3-1/TRBV3-2	TRBJ1-4	TRBD1	.	TGTGCCAGCAGCCAAAAGACGGGACAGGGTTCGGAAAAACTGTTTTTT	CASSQKTGQGSEKLFF